Sequencing of this T cell receptor beta chain was carried out in a study of blood T cell repertoires in COVID-19. Study details: Samples came from the United States, Italy and Spain, spanning acute and convalescent COVID-19. The cDNA or gDNA used as material had been derived from T cells, B-cell-depleted T cells, or PBMCs.

CDR1 is MNHEY, CDR2 SVGAGI, per germline. The CDR3 spans 15 residues. J was trimmed by 2 bases and V by 2 bases; bases with no gene match: 3. TCRdb's copy holds only in-frame clones and misses some; the assay was immunoSEQ multiplex PCR. The data contain some 70,000 clones, around 90% of them singletons. The TCR originated in a woman aged 50 to 65 with COVID-19, enrolled during active disease. The rearrangement links TRBV6-5 to TRBJ1-5; 7 bases map to TRBD1. Source material: peripheral blood. Written as DNA, the CDR3 is TGTGCCAGCAGTTACAAAGGGGGCGGCAATCAGCCCCAGCATTTT. This sequence encodes CASSYKGGGNQPQHF.